Listed here is a single T cell receptor beta chain. What it binds is not known. This sample was taken from a study of T cells in Graves' hyperthyroidism and ophthalmopathy. The study's findings and limits: The majority of expanded thyroid clonotypes above 0.001 also appeared in blood.

Exclusions: uncontrolled infection, other autoimmune disease, pregnancy, lactation. Diagnostic assessment was based on clinical symptoms, serum thyroxine and TRAb, thyroid ultrasound and orbital computed tomography. Using around 10 ml of fresh peripheral blood, PBMCs were prepared. Germline V gene data show CDR1 as SGHTA and CDR2 as FQGNSA. This CDR3 is built from 15 residues. The V and J ends lost 4 bases and 5 bases, in that order; junction bases with no gene match: 10. The TCR beta CDR3 regions underwent amplification using RNA transcripts as the source. RT-PCR in the first round (using the HTBI primer set) targeted the TCR CDR3. TCRdb itself ran the multiplex PCR reads through MiXCR, one entry per CDR3 protein. The sample holds roughly 380,000 distinct CDR3 sequences, approximately 14% seen once.

The specimen was blood. This TCR was sampled from a woman younger than 30 with Graves' hyperthyroidism. The gene calls are TRBV7-2 and TRBJ2-5; 7 bases line up with TRBD2. The CDR3 nucleotides read TGTGCCAGCAGCTCCGCCCCGGGAGGTCGGGAGACCCAGTACTTC. Amino acid sequence: CASSSAPGGRETQYF. Full variable domain (rest looked up from reference TRBV7-2 and TRBJ2-5): GAGVSQSPSNKVTEKGKDVELRCDPISGHTALYWYRQSLGQGLEFLIYFQGNSAPDKSGLPSDRFSAERTGGSVSTLTIQRTQQEDSAVYLCASSSAPGGRETQYFGPGTRLLVL.